This T cell receptor (beta chain) was sequenced for a study of cytomegalovirus exposure and HLA in healthy donors. Across the whole study: Earlier work reported 100 million or so unique TCR beta sequences from 150 million to 200 million T cells. Study results and limitations: A likely sequencing artifact accounted for one observed cluster of highly shared sequence variants.

All donors participated as healthy donors of bone marrow. Per the germline V gene, CDR1 is MNHEY and CDR2 is SMNVEV (reference sequence). The V and J ends lost 3 bases and 1 base respectively, with 6 bases between them. The length of the CDR3 is 13 residues. A multiplex PCR was run with 60 Vbeta primers and 13 Jbeta primers. TCRdb's table, derived via immunoSEQ multiplex PCR, lists solely in-frame clones and lacks some. The sample records around 120,000 clones, around 75% being singletons. Points on this clone: Its antigen is currently unknown.

This chain links TRBV27 with TRBJ1-1; D unclear. What was sequenced was PBMCs. The receptor comes from a woman aged 18-35 years in good health and CMV-seronegative. Here the CDR3 reads CASSFQENTEAFF. The CDR3 region has the DNA TGTGCCAGCAGTTTTCAGGAGAACACTGAAGCTTTCTTT.